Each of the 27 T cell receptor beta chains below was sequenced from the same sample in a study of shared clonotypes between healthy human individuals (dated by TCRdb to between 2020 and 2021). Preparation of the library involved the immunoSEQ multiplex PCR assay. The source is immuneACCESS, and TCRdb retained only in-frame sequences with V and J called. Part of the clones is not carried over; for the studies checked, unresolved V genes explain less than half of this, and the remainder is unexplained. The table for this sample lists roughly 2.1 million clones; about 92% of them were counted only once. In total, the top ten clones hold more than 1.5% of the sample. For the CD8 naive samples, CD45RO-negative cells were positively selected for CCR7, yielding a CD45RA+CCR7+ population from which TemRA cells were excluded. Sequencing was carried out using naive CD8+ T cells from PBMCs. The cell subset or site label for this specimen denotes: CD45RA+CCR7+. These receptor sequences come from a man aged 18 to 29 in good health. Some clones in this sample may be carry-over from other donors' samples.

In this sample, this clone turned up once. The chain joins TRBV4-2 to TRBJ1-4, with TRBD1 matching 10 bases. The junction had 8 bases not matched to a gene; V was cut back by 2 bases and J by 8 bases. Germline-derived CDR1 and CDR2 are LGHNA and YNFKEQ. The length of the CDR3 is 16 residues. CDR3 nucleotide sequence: TGTGCCAGCAGCCAACCGGGACAGGGGAGATTGGAAAAACTGTTTTTT. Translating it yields CASSQPGQGRLEKLFF.

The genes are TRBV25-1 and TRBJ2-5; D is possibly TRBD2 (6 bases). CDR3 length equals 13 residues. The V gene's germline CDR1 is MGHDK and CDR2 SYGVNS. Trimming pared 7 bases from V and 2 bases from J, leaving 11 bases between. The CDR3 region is CASTGSWQETQYF. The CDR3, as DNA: TGTGCCAGCACCGGGAGTTGGCAAGAGACCCAGTACTTC.

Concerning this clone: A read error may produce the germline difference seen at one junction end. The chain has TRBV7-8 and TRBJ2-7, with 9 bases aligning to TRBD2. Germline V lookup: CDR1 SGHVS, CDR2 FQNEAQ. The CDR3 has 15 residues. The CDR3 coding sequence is TGTGCCAGCAGCCTAGCGGGAATTATATCCTACGAGCAGTACTTC. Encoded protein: CASSLAGIISYEQYF.

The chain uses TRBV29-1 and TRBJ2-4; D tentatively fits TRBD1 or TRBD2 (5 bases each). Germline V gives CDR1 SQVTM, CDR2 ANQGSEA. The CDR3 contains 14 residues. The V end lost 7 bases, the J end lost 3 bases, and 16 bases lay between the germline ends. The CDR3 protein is CSGRDPKNKNIQYF. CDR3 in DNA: TGCAGCGGCCGGGACCCAAAAAACAAAAACATTCAGTACTTC.

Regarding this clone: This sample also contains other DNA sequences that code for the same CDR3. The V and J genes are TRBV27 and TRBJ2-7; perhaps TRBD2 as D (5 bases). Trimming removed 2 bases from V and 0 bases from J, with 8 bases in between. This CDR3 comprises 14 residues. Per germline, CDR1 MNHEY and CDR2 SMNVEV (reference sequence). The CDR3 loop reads CASSLGGLSYEQYF. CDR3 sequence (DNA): TGTGCCAGCAGTTTAGGTGGACTCTCCTACGAGCAGTACTTC.

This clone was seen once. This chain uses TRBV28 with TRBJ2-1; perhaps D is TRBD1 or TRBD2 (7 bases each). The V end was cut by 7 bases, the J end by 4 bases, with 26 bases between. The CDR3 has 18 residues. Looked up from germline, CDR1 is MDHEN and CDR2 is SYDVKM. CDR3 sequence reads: CASNTQGGTSDFYNEQFF. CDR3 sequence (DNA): TGTGCCAGCAACACCCAGGGGGGGACCTCCGATTTTTACAATGAGCAGTTCTTC.

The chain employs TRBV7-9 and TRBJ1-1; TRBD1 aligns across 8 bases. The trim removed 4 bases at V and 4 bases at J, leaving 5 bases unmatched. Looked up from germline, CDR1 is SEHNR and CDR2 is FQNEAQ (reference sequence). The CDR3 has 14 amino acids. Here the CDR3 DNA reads TGTGCCAGCAGCTCATGGACAGGGCCCACTGAAGCTTTCTTT. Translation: CASSSWTGPTEAFF.

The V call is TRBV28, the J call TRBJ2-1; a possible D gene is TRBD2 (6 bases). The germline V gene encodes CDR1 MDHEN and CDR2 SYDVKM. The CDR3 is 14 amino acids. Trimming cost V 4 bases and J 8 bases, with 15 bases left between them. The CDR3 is CASSYRDLGDEQFF. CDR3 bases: TGTGCCAGCAGTTATCGGGACTTAGGGGATGAGCAGTTCTTC.

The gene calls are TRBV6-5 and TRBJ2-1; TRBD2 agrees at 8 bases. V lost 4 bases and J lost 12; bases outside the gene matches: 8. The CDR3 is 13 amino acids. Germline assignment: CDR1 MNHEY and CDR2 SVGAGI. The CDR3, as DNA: TGTGCCAGCAGTTCCTCCGGACTAGCAGCGCAGTTCTTC. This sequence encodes CASSSSGLAAQFF.

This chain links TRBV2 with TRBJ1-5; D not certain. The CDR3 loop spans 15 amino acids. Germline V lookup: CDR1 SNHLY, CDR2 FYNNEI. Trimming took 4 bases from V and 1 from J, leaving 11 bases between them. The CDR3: CASSARERSNQPQHF. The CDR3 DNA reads TGTGCCAGCAGTGCAAGGGAAAGGAGCAATCAGCCCCAGCATTTT.

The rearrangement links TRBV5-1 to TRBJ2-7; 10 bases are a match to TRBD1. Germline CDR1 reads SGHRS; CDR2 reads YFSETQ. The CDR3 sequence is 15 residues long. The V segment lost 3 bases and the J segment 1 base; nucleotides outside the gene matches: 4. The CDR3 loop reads CASSSGQGTSYEQYF. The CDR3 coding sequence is TGCGCCAGCAGCTCGGGACAGGGGACTTCCTACGAGCAGTACTTC.

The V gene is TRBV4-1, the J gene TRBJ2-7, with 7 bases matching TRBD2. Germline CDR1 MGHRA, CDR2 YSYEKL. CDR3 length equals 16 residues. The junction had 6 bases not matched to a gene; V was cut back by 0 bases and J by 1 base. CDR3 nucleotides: TGCGCCAGCAGCCAAGATTACCTAGCGGAGTCCTACGAGCAGTACTTC. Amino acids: CASSQDYLAESYEQYF.

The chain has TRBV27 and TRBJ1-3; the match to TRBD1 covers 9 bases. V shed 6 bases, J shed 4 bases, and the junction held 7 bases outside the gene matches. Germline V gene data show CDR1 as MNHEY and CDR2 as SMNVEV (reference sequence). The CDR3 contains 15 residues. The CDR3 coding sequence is TGTGCCAGCAGAGAGCGGGGGACAGGGGGAAACACCATATATTTT. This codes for CASRERGTGGNTIYF.

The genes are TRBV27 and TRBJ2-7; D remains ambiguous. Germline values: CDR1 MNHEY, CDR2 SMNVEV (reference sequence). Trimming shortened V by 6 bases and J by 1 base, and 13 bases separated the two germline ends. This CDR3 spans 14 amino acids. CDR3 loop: CASSLRPLSYEQYF. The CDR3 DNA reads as TGTGCCAGCAGCCTCCGCCCGCTTTCCTACGAGCAGTACTTC.

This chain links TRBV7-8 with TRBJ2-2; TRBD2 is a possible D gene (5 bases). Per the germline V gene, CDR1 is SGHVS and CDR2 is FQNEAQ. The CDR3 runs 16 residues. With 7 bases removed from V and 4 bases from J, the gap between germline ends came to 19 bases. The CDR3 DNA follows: TGTGCCAGCACCTTCGCGGTAGGGAGAGGCACCGGGGAGCTGTTTTTT. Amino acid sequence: CASTFAVGRGTGELFF.

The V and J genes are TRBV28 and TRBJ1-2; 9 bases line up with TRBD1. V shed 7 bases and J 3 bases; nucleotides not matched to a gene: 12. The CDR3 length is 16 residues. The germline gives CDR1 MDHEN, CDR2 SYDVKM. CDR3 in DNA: TGTGCCAGCAAGCAACAGGGGGCTGTGATTTACTATGGCTACACCTTC. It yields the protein CASKQQGAVIYYGYTF.

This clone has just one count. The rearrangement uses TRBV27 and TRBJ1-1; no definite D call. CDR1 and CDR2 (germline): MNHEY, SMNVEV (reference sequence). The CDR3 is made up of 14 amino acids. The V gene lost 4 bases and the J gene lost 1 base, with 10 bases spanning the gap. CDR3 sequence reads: CASSSYHRNTEAFF. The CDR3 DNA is TGTGCCAGCAGTTCATACCACAGGAACACTGAAGCTTTCTTT.

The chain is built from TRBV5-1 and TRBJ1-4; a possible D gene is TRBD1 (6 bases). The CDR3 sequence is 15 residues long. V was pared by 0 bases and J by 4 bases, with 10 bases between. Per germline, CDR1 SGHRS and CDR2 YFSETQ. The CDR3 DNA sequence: TGCGCCAGCAGCTTGGAACAGGGAGGTAATGAAAAACTGTTTTTT. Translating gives CASSLEQGGNEKLFF.

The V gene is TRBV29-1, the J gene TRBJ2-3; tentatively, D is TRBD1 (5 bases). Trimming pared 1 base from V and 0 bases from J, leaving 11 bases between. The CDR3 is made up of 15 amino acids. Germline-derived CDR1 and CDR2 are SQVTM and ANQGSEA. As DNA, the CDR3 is TGCAGCGTTGAAGGCGACAGTTATAGCACAGATACGCAGTATTTT. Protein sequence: CSVEGDSYSTDTQYF.

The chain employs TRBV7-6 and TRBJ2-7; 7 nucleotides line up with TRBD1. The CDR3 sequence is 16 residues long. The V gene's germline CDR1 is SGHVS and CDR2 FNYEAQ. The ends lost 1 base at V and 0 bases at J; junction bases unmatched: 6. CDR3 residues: CASSLGYGTVSYEQYF. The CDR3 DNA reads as TGTGCCAGCAGCTTAGGGTATGGGACAGTCTCCTACGAGCAGTACTTC.

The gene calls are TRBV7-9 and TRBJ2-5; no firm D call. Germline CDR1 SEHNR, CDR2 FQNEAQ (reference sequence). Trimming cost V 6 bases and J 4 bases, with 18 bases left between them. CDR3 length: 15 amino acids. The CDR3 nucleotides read TGTGCCAGCAGTCAAACGACCGCATTGGGAGAGACCCAGTACTTC. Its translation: CASSQTTALGETQYF.

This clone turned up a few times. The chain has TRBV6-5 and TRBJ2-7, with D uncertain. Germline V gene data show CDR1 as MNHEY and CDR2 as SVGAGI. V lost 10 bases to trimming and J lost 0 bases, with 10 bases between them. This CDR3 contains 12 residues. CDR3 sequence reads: CATSVDSYEQYF. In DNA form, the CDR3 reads TGTGCCACCTCGGTCGACTCCTACGAGCAGTACTTC.

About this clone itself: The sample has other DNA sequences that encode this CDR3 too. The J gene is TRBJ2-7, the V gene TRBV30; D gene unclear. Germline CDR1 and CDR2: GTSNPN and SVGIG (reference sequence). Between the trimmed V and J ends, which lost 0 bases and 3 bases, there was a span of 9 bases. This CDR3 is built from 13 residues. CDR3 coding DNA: TGTGCCTGGAGTGTACAGTCGGGCTACGAGCAGTACTTC. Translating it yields CAWSVQSGYEQYF.

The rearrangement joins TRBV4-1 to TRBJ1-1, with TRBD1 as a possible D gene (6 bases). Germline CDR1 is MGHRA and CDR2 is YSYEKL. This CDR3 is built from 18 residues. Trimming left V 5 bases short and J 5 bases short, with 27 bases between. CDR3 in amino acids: CASSSKNPAGAPRTEAFF. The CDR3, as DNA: TGCGCCAGCAGCTCTAAAAACCCCGCGGGGGCACCCCGTACTGAAGCTTTCTTT.

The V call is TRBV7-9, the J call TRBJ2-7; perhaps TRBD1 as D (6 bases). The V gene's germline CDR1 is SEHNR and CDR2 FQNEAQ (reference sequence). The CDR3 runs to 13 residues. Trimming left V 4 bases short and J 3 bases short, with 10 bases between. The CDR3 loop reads CASSSQGNYEQYF. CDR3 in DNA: TGTGCCAGCAGCTCACAGGGTAACTACGAGCAGTACTTC. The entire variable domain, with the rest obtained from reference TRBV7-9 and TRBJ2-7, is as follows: DTGVSQNPRHKITKRGQNVTFRCDPISEHNRLYWYRQTLGQGPEFLTYFQNEAQLEKSRLLSDRFSAERPKGSFSTLEIQRTEQGDSAMYLCASSSQGNYEQYFGPGTRLTVT.

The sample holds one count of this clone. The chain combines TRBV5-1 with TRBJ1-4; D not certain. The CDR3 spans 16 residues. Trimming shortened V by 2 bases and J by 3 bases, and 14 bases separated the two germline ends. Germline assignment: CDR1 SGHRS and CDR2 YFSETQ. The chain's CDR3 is CASSFTVALPNEKLFF. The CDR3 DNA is TGCGCCAGCAGCTTTACAGTAGCTCTCCCTAATGAAAAACTGTTTTTT.

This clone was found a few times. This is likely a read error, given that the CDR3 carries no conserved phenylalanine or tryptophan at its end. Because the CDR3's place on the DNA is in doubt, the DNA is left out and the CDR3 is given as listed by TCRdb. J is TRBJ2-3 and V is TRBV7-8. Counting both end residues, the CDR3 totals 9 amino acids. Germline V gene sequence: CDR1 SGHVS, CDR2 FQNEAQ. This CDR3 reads CASSLVDLC.